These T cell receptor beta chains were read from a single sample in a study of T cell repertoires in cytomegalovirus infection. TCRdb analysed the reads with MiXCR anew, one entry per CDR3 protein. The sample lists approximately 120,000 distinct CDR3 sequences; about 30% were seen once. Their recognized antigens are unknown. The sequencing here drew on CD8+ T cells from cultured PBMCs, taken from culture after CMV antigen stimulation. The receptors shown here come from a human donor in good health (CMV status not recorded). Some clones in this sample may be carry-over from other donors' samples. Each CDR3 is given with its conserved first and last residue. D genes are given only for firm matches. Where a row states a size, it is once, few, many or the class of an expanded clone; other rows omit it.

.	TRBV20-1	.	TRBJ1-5	TGCAGTGCTAGAGATCCGGCATTCGGCGGGCTTCAGCCCCAGCATTTT	CSARDPAFGGLQPQHF
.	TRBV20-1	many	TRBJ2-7	TGCAGTGCTAGAGATCTTGGAAACGAGCAGTACTTC	CSARDLGNEQYF
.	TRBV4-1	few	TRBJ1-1	TGCGCCAGCAGCCAAGAGATGGTCGCGAACACTGAAGCTTTCTTT	CASSQEMVANTEAFF
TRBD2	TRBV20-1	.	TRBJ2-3	TGCAGTGCTAGAGATGGTGGTAGCGGGGGGGCGGGTACAGATACGCAGTATTTT	CSARDGGSGGAGTDTQYF
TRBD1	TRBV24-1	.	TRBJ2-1	TGTGCCACCAGTGATTTGCGGACAGGGAATGAGCAGTTCTTC	CATSDLRTGNEQFF
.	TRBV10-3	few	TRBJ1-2	TGTGCCATCAGTGAGCTACTCTCCCTATTTACTGGCTACACCTTC	CAISELLSLFTGYTF
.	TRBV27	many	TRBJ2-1	TGTGCCAGCAGTTTCGGGGGCGCAGGACTCGGATACAATGAGCAGTTCTTC	CASSFGGAGLGYNEQFF
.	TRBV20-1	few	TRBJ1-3	TGCAGTGCCCTCGGGATACACGGGGGAAACACCATATATTTT	CSALGIHGGNTIYF
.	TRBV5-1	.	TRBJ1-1	TGCGCCAGCAGCTGGAGAGAGGCAAGGAACACTGAAGCTTTCTTT	CASSWREARNTEAFF
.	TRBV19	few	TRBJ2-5	TGTGCCAGTAGTATAGATCTGCGCCTAAACCAAGAGACCCAGTACTTC	CASSIDLRLNQETQYF
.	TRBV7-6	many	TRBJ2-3	TGTGCCAGCAGCCTAGGGACTGGGACAGATACGCAGTATTTT	CASSLGTGTDTQYF
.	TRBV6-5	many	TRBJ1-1	TGTGCCAGCAGTTACGGGTTTGGAACTGAAGCTTTCTTT	CASSYGFGTEAFF
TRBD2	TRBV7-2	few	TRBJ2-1	TGTGCCAGCAGCTTAGCGGGGGGGGATGAGCAGTTCTTC	CASSLAGGDEQFF
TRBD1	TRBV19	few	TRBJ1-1	TGTGCCAGTCGGAAGGACAGGAGCACTGAAGCTTTCTTT	CASRKDRSTEAFF
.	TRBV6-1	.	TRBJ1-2	TGTGCCAGCAGTGCCTACAGGGATGGCTACACCTTC	CASSAYRDGYTF
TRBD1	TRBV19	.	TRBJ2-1	TGTGCCAGTAGTATTGTGGGGACAGGGGACAATGAGCAGTTCTTC	CASSIVGTGDNEQFF
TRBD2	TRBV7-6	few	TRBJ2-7	TGTGCCAGCAGCTTACGGCGGGGGACCTACGAGCAGTACTTC	CASSLRRGTYEQYF
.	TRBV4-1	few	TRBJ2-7	TGCGCCAGCAGCCAAGAGCTGACAGCTTCCTACGAGCAGTACTTC	CASSQELTASYEQYF
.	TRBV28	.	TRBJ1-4	TGTGCCAGCAGTTTAAACGAAAAACTGTTTTTT	CASSLNEKLFF
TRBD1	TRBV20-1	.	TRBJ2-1	TGCAGTATCATTACAGGGGAGAACAATGAGCAGTTCTTC	CSIITGENNEQFF
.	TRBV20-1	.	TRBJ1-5	TGCAGTGCTAGAGCCCGACAGTTGGGTAGCAATCAGCCCCAGCATTTT	CSARARQLGSNQPQHF
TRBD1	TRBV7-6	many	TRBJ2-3	TGTGCCAGCAGCTTGGACAGGGGGATAGGTGATACGCAGTATTTT	CASSLDRGIGDTQYF
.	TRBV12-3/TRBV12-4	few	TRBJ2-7	TGTGCCAGCAGTCCGTCGGGGTATCCCTACGAGCAGTACTTC	CASSPSGYPYEQYF
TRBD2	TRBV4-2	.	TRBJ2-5	TGTGCCAGCAGCCAAGTGCCCTCGGGGGGGCCGGGAGAGACCCAGTACTTC	CASSQVPSGGPGETQYF
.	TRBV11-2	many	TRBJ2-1	TGTGCCAGCAGCTTAGGGGTTCGCGAGCAGTTCTTC	CASSLGVREQFF
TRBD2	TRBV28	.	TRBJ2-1	TGTGCCAGCAGTCCGCTAGCTAGCGGGGGATCTTACAATGAGCAGTTCTTC	CASSPLASGGSYNEQFF
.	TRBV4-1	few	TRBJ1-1	TGCGCCAGCAGCCACCCCCCGGGAGAAGCTTTCTTT	CASSHPPGEAFF
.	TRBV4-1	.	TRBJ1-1	TGCGCCAGCAGCCAAGTTGCGGGGTTGAACACTGAAGCTTTCTTT	CASSQVAGLNTEAFF
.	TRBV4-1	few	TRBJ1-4	TGCGCCAGCAGCCAAGTCGATCGGAAAACAACTAATGAAAAACTGTTTTTT	CASSQVDRKTTNEKLFF
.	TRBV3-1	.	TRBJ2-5	TGTGCCAGCAGCCAAGATTTCCCAGCTGGAGAGACCCAGTACTTC	CASSQDFPAGETQYF
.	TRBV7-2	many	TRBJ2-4	TGTGCCAGCAGCTCAGTAGCCGAAAACATTCAGTACTTC	CASSSVAENIQYF
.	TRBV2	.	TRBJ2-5	TGTGCCAGCAGTGAAGGAGGCTGGAAAGGTCAAGAGACCCAGTACTTC	CASSEGGWKGQETQYF
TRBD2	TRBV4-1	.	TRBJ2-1	TGCGCCAGCAGCCAGACAGCGGGGGGAGGCTACAATGAGCAGTTCTTC	CASSQTAGGGYNEQFF
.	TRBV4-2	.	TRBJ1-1	TGTGCCAGCAGCCAGGGGGCTGGCACTGAAGCTTTCTTT	CASSQGAGTEAFF
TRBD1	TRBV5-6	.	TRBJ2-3	TGTGCCAGCAGCTTCCCTTGGGGACAGGGGACCCCGGCGCAGTATTTT	CASSFPWGQGTPAQYF
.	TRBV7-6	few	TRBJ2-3	TGTGCCAGCAGCTATACAACAGGCCCGGATACGCAGTATTTT	CASSYTTGPDTQYF
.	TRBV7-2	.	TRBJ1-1	TGTGTCAGCAGCTTACTAGAGAGGCCGAACACTGAAGCTTTCTTT	CVSSLLERPNTEAFF
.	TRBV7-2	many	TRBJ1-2	TGTGCCAGCAGCTTAGCGCAGGGTTCTCACTATGGCTACACCTTC	CASSLAQGSHYGYTF
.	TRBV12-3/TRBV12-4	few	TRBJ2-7	TGTGCCAGCAGTCCCAACTCGGGCCCCAACGAGCAGTACTTC	CASSPNSGPNEQYF
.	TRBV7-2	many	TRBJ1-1	TGTGCCAGCAGCTATGGACCGGCAACTGAAGCTTTCTTT	CASSYGPATEAFF
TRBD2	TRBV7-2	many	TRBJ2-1	TGTGCCAGCAGCTTAGTTGGATCGACTAGCGGTTACAATGAGCAGTTCTTC	CASSLVGSTSGYNEQFF
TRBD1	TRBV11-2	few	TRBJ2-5	TGTGCCAGCAGCGAAGCTTGGGGGACAGGGATATCCCAAGAGACCCAGTACTTC	CASSEAWGTGISQETQYF
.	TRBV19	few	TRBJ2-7	TGTGCCAGTAGTAAGGGGATCACCTACGAGCAGTACTTC	CASSKGITYEQYF
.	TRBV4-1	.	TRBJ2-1	TGCGCCAGCAGCCAAACGGGACCGGGGGATGAGCAGTTCTTC	CASSQTGPGDEQFF
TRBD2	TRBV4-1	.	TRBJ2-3	TGCGCCAGCAGACCTCGGACTAGCGGGGGGCCGACTAGCACAGATACGCAGTATTTT	CASRPRTSGGPTSTDTQYF
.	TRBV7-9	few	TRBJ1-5	TGTGCCAGCAGCTTATACTCAGGTAGCAATCAGCCCCAGCATTTT	CASSLYSGSNQPQHF
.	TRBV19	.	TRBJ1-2	TGTGCCAGTAGTATCCTTTTGGTGACGGTAAATGGCTACACCTTC	CASSILLVTVNGYTF
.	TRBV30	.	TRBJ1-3	TGTGCCTGGAGTGTACCTGAGGGGGGTATTCTTCTCGGTGCTGGAAACACCATATATTTT	CAWSVPEGGILLGAGNTIYF
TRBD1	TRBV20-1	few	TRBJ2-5	TGCAGTGCTAGAGGCAACCCTCCGGGACAGGAGTACCAAGAGACCCAGTACTTC	CSARGNPPGQEYQETQYF
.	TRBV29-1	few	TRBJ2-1	TGCAGCGTTGATGGTACTCCAAATCGCTCCTACAATGAGCAGTTCTTC	CSVDGTPNRSYNEQFF
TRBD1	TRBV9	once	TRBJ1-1	TGTGCCAGCAGCCGCCCGACAGGGGCAGGCACTGAAGCTTTCTTT	CASSRPTGAGTEAFF
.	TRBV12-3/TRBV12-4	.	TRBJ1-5	TGTGCCAGCAGTTCGGACAGCTCAAATCAGCCCCAGCATTTT	CASSSDSSNQPQHF
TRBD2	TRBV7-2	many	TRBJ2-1	TGTGCCAGCAGCCGGCGGGGGGGCCGCTACAATGAGCAGTTCTTC	CASSRRGGRYNEQFF
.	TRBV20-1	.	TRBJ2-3	TGCAGTGCTAGAGACGAGCTAGCCGATCCCACAGATACGCAGTATTTT	CSARDELADPTDTQYF
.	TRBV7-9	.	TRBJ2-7	TGTGCCAGCAGCCCCCGGGACCAAAACTACGAGCAGTACTTC	CASSPRDQNYEQYF
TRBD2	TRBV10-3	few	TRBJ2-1	TGTGCCATCAGTGAGTCCGGGACTAGCGGGGGGGCTGGTATGGATGAGCAGTTCTTC	CAISESGTSGGAGMDEQFF
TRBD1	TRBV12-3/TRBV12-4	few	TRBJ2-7	TGTGCCAGCAGGGACAGGGGGCACGACGAGCAGTACTTC	CASRDRGHDEQYF
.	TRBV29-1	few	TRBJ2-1	TGCAGCGTTGTCCACTTCAATGAGCAGTTCTTC	CSVVHFNEQFF